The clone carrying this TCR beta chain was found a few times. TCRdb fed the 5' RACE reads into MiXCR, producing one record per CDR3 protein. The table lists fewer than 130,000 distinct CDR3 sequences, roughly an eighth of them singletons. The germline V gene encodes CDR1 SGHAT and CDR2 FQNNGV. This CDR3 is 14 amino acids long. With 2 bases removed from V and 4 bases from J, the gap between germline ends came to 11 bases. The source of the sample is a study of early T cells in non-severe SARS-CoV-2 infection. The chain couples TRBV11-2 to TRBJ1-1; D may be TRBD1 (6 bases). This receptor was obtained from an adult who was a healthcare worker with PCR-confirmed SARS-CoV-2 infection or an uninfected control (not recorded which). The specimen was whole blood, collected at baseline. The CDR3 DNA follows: TGTGCCAGCAGCTTATTCAGGGGAGGCACTGAAGCTTTCTTT. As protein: CASSLFRGGTEAFF.